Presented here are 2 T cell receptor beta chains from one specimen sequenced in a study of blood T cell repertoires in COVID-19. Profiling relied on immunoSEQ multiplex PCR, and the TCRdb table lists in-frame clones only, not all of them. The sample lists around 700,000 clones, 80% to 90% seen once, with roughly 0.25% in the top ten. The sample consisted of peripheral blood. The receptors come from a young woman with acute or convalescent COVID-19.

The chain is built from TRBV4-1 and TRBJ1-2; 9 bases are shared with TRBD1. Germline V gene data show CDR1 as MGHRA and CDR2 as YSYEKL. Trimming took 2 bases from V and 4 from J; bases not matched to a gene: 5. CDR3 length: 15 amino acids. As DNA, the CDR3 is TGCGCCAGCAGCCAAAAGGACAGGGGCACCTATGGCTACACCTTC. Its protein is CASSQKDRGTYGYTF.

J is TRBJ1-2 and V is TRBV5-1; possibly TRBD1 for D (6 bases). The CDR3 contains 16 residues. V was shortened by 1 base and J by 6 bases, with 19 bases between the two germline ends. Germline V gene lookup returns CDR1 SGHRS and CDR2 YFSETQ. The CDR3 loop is CASSLWGMTGANGYTF. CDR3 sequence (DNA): TGCGCCAGCAGCTTGTGGGGGATGACAGGAGCGAATGGCTACACCTTC.